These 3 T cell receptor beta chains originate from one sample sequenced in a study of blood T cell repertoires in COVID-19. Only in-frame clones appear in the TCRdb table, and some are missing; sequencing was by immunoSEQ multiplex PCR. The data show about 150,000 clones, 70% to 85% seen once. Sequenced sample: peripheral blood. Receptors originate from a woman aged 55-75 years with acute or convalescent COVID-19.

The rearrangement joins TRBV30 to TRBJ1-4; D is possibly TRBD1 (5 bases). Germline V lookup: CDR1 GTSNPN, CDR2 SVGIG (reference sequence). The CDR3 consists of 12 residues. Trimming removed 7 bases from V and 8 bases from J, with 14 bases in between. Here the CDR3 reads CASRQPAEKLFF. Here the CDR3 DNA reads TGTGCCTCACGACAGCCGGCCGAAAAACTGTTTTTT.

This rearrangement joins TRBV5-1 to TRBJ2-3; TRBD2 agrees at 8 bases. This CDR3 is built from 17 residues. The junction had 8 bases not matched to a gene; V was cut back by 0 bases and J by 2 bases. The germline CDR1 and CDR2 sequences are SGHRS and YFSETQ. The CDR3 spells CASSLGPGGTYTDTQYF. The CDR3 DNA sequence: TGCGCCAGCAGCTTGGGGCCGGGGGGGACCTACACAGATACGCAGTATTTT.

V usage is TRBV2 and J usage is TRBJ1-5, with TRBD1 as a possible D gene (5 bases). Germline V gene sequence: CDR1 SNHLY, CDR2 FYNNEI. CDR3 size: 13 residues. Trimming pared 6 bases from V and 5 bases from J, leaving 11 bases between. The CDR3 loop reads CASRSQGDQPQHF. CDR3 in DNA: TGTGCCAGCAGGTCGCAAGGGGATCAGCCCCAGCATTTT.